This T cell receptor beta chain emerged from a study of CD4 T cell repertoires in COVID-19 (dated by TCRdb to the early 2020s). With respect to the entire study: For cross-reactivity analysis, CFSE-low cells were expanded with IL-2 for about 10 days and were then relabeled and restimulated with spike proteins from other coronaviruses. The study characterized naturally processed CD4+ T cell responses to SARS-CoV-2 spike and nucleoprotein in COVID-19-recovered individuals, using TCR Vbeta sequencing to assess clonal composition. Subset-level TCR Vbeta repertoire analysis of SARS-CoV-2-reactive T cells was performed in a few recovered individuals.

In the case of this clone: The antigen it recognizes is unknown. One base away there is no much larger clone; base qualities are not given.

Memory T cell samples that were not cultured went straight to sequencing right after ex vivo isolation. CD4+ total memory, central memory, effector memory and circulating T follicular helper cells were isolated from peripheral blood mononuclear cells. The investigation overall reported the following: Several of the most expanded SARS-CoV-2-reactive clonotypes were shared between two or all three memory subsets, suggesting intraclonal diversification. Consistent with cross-reactivity, between roughly 7 and 27% of SARS-CoV-2 clonotypes also showed up in secondary cultures stimulated with SARS-CoV and/or HKU1 spike.

V and J lose 9 bases and 6 bases, and a span of 17 bases separates them. From the cysteine through the phenylalanine, the CDR3 covers 14 amino acids. Solely the CDR3 DNA is kept, with 42 bases framed from the first base. The germline V gene (reference sequence) gives CDR1 as MNHEY and CDR2 as SMNVEV. The library was built by means of the immunoSEQ multiplex PCR assay. On the authors' methods: The Chao-Jaccard similarity index and counts of shared clonotypes were used to quantify repertoire overlap between subsets. TCRdb re-hosts the immuneACCESS table, in-frame sequences only. Its copies lack some clones; in the studies checked, an unresolved V gene accounts for under half of them, and the cause for the rest is not known. V and J calls and clone size are as listed in that table; D and trimming were resolved from the DNA. The sample data list more than 20,000 clones, and approximately 93% of these were observed just once. The ten largest clones capture about 0.66% of the sample.

The sequencing here drew on circulating follicular helper CD4+ T cells (cTfh) from blood, taken before the COVID-19 pandemic. Reading the label with the study, this specimen's cell subset or site is: circulating T follicular helper cells. The chain is made from TRBV27 and TRBJ1-4, with a weak D call of TRBD1 (6 bases match). The source of this sequence is a human donor who had COVID-19. The CDR3 protein is CASKRQATDEKLFF. The base sequence is TGTGCCAGTAAACGACAGGCGACGGATGAAAAACTGTTTTTT. Outside the CDR3, residues come from the reference TRBV27 and TRBJ1-4 proteins, so the full variable domain is: EAQVTQNPRYLITVTGKKLTVTCSQNMNHEYMSWYRQDPGLGLRQIYYSMNVEVTDKGDVPEGYKVSRKEKRNFPLILESPSPNQTSLYFCASKRQATDEKLFFGSGTQLSVL.